This is a list of T cell receptor beta chains from one sample in a study of spatial heterogeneity in lung cancer. TCRdb recomputed calls from the 5' RACE reads with MiXCR, one row per CDR3 protein. The sample records over 95,000 distinct CDR3 sequences, roughly 10% being singletons. The source was PBMCs, collected at follow-up. These receptors were obtained from a female donor with early-stage non-small cell lung cancer. CDR3s include the opening cysteine and the closing phenylalanine or tryptophan. A D gene is named only where the DNA matches it firmly. Not all rows give a size; the values are once, few, many and, for expanded clones, a class.

d_gene: .; j_gene: TRBJ2-5; v_gene: TRBV24-1; abundance: few; CDR3aa: CATSDFGGALETQYF; CDR3nt: TGTGCCACCAGTGATTTCGGCGGGGCTCTGGAGACCCAGTACTTC
d_gene: TRBD2; j_gene: TRBJ2-7; v_gene: TRBV3-1; abundance: .; CDR3aa: CASSQTSASSYEQYF; CDR3nt: TGTGCCAGCAGCCAAACTAGCGCGAGCTCCTACGAGCAGTACTTC
d_gene: TRBD2; j_gene: TRBJ2-1; v_gene: TRBV19; abundance: .; CDR3aa: CASRQTTSGRTIYEQFF; CDR3nt: TGTGCCAGTAGACAGACAACTAGCGGGAGAACAATCTACGAGCAGTTCTTC
d_gene: .; j_gene: TRBJ2-2; v_gene: TRBV6-2/TRBV6-3; abundance: many; CDR3aa: CASKGTINTGELFF; CDR3nt: TGTGCCAGCAAGGGGACCATAAACACCGGGGAGCTGTTTTTT
d_gene: .; j_gene: TRBJ2-2; v_gene: TRBV6-2/TRBV6-3; abundance: .; CDR3aa: CASNRDRSRTGELFF; CDR3nt: TGTGCCAGCAATCGCGACAGATCCCGGACCGGGGAGCTGTTTTTT
d_gene: TRBD2; j_gene: TRBJ2-3; v_gene: TRBV6-1; abundance: many; CDR3aa: CASSGGLVEDTQYF; CDR3nt: TGTGCCAGCAGTGGGGGACTAGTAGAAGATACGCAGTATTTT
d_gene: .; j_gene: TRBJ2-1; v_gene: TRBV24-1; abundance: .; CDR3aa: CATSVGRGNEQFF; CDR3nt: TGTGCCACCAGTGTGGGGCGAGGAAATGAGCAGTTCTTC
d_gene: .; j_gene: TRBJ2-2; v_gene: TRBV4-3; abundance: few; CDR3aa: CASSQESVQASNTGELFF; CDR3nt: TGCGCCAGCAGCCAAGAGTCGGTACAGGCGTCGAACACCGGGGAGCTGTTTTTT
d_gene: .; j_gene: TRBJ2-2; v_gene: TRBV9; abundance: few; CDR3aa: CASSVVGGWNTGELFF; CDR3nt: TGTGCCAGCAGCGTAGTCGGGGGATGGAACACCGGGGAGCTGTTTTTT
d_gene: .; j_gene: TRBJ2-4; v_gene: TRBV2; abundance: .; CDR3aa: CASRDGQPQMRDKNIQYF; CDR3nt: TGTGCCAGCAGAGACGGACAGCCACAAATGAGGGACAAAAACATTCAGTACTTC
d_gene: TRBD1; j_gene: TRBJ1-2; v_gene: TRBV29-1; abundance: .; CDR3aa: CSVGQGVNYGYTF; CDR3nt: TGCAGCGTTGGACAGGGGGTTAACTATGGCTACACCTTC
d_gene: TRBD1; j_gene: TRBJ1-4; v_gene: TRBV7-8; abundance: .; CDR3aa: CASSPGQGGNEKLFF; CDR3nt: TGTGCCAGCAGCCCCGGACAGGGGGGTAATGAAAAACTGTTTTTT
d_gene: .; j_gene: TRBJ1-1; v_gene: TRBV24-1; abundance: .; CDR3aa: CATRGHLNTEAFF; CDR3nt: TGTGCCACCAGGGGACATTTGAACACTGAAGCTTTCTTT
d_gene: .; j_gene: TRBJ2-5; v_gene: TRBV7-9; abundance: .; CDR3aa: CASSFSGGQETRYF; CDR3nt: TGTGCCAGCAGCTTTTCCGGAGGACAAGAGACCCGGTACTTC